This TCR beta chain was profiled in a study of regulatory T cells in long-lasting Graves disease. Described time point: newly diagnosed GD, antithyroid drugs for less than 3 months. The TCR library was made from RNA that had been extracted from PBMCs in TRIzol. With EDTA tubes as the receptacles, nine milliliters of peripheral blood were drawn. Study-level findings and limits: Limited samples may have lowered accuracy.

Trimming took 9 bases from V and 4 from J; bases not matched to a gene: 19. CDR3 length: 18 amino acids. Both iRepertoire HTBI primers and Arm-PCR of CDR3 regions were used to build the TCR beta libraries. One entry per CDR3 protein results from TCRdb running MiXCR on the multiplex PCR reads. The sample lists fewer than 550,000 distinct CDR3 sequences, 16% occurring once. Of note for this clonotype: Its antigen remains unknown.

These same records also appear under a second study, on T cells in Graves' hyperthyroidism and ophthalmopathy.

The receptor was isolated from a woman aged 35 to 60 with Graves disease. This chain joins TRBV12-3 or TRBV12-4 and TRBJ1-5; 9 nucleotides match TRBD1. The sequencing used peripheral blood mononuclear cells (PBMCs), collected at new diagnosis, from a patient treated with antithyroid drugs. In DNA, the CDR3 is TGTGCCAGTCGTCAGCGGGGGAACACCGGGACAGGGAATCAGCCCCAGCATTTT. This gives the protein CASRQRGNTGTGNQPQHF.